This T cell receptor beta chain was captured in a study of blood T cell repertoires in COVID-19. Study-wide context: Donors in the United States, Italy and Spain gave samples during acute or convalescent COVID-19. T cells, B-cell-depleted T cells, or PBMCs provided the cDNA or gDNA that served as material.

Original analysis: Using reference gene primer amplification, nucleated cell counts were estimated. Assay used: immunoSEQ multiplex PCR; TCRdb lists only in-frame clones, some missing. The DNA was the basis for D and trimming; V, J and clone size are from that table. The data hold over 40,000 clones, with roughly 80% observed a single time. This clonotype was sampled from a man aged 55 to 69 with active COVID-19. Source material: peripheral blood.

CDR3 amino acids: CASSGGQDNYGYTF. CDR3 in DNA: TGTGCCAGCAGCGGGGGACAGGACAACTATGGCTACACCTTC. This chain connects TRBV5-6 to TRBJ1-2; 8 bases are shared with TRBD1. CDR3 length: 14 residues. Trimming cost V 4 bases and J 2 bases; bases outside gene matches: 4. Germline V gene sequence: CDR1 SGHDT, CDR2 YYEEEE.